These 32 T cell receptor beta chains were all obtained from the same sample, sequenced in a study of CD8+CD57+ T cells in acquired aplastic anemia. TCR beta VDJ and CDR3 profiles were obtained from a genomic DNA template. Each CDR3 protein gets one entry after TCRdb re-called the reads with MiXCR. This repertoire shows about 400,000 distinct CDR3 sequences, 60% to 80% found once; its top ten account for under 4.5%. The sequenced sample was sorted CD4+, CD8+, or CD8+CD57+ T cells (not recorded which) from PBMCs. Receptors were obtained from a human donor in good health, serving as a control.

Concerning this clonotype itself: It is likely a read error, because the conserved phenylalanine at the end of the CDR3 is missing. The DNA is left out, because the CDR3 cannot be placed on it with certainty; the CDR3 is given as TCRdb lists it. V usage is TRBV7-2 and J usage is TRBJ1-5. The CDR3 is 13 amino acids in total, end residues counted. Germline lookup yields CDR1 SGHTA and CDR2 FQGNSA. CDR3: CASSLEHRAQPQL.

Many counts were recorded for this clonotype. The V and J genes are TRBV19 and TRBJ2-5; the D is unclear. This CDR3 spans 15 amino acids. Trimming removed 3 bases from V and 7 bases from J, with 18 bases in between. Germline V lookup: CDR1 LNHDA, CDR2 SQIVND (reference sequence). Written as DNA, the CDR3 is TGTGCCAGTAGTATCGAGTTCCCCGGGCTAGGGACCCAGTACTTC. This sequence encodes CASSIEFPGLGTQYF.

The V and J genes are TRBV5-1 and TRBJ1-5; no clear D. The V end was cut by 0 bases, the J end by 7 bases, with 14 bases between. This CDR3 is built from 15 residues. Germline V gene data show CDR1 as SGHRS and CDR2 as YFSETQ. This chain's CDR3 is CASSLDTSTEQPQHF. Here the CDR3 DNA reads TGCGCCAGCAGCTTGGATACTAGCACAGAACAGCCCCAGCATTTT.

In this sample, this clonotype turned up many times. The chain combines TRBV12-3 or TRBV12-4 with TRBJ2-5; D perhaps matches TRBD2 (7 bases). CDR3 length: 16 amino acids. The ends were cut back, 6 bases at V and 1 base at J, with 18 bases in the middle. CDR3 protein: CASRLGGLGAQETQYF. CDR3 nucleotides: TGTGCCAGCAGGCTGGGGGGGCTGGGGGCCCAAGAGACCCAGTACTTC.

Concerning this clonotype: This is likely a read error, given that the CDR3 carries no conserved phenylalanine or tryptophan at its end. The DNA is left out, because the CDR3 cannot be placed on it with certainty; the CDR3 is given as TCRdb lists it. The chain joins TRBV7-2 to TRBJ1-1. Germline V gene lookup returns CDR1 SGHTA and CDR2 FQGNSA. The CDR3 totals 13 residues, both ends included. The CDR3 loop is CASSLVWVMVDFL.

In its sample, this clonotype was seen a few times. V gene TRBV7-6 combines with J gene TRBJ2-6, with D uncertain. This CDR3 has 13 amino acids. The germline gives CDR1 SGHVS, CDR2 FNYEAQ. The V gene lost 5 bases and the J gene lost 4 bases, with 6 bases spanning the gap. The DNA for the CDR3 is TGTGCCAGCAGCCCGTGGGGGGCCAACGTCCTGACTTTC. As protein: CASSPWGANVLTF.

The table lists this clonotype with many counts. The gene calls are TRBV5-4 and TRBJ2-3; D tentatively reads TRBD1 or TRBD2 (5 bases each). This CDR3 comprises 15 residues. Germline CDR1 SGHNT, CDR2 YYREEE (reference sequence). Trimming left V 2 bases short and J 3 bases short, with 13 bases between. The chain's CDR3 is CASSFGEGETDTQYF. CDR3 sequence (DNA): TGTGCCAGCAGCTTTGGTGAAGGGGAGACAGATACGCAGTATTTT. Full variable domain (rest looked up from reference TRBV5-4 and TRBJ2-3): ETGVTQSPTHLIKTRGQQVTLRCSSQSGHNTVSWYQQALGQGPQFIFQYYREEENGRGNFPPRFSGLQFPNYSSELNVNALELDDSALYLCASSFGEGETDTQYFGPGTRLTVL.

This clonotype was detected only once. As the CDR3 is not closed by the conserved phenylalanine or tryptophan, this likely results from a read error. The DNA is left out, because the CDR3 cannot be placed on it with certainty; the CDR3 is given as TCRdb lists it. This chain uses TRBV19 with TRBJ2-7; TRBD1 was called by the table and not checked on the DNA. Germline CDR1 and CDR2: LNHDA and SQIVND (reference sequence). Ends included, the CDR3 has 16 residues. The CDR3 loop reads CAGSPKTGGLIFTKSI.

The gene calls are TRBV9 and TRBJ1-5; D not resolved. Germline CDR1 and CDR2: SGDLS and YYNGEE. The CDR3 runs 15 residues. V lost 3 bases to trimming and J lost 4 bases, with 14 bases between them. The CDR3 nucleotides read TGTGCCAGCAGCGCAGAGGGCTATAGTAATCAGCCCCAGCATTTT. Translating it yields CASSAEGYSNQPQHF.

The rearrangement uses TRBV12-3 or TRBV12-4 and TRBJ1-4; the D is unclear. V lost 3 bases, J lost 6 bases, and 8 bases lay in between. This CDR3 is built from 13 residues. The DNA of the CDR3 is TGTGCCAGCAGTTTGGACGGTCATGAAAAACTGTTTTTT. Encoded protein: CASSLDGHEKLFF.

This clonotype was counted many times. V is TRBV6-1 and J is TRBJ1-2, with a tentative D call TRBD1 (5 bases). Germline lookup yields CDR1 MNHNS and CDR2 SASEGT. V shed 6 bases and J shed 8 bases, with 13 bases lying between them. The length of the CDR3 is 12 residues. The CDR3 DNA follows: TGTGCCAGCAGCCCCCCGGGGGGAGGCTACACCTTC. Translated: CASSPPGGGYTF.

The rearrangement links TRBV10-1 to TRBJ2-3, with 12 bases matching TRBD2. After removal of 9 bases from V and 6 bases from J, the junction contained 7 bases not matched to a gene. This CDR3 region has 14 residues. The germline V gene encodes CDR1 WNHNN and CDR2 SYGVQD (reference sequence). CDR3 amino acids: CASSASGGADTQYF. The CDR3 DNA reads TGCGCCAGTAGCGCTAGCGGGGGGGCGGATACGCAGTATTTT.

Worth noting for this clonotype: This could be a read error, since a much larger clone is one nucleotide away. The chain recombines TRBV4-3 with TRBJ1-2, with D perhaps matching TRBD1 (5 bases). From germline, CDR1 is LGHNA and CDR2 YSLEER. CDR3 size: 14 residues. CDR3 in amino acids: CVSSQVIAGRGYTF. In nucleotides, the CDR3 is TGCGTCAGCAGCCAAGTGATCGCAGGGAGAGGCTACACCTTC.

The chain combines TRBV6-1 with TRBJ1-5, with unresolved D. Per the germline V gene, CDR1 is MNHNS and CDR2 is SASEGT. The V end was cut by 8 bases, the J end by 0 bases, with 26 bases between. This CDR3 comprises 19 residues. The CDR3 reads CASHEPSIAIIYSNQPQHF. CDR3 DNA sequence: TGTGCCAGCCACGAACCATCTATAGCAATCATCTATAGCAATCAGCCCCAGCATTTT.

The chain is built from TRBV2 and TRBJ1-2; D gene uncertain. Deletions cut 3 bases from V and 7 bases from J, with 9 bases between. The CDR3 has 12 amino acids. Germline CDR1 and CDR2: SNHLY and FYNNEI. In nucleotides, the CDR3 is TGTGCCAGCAGTGACTCTGGTGCTGGCTACACCTTC. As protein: CASSDSGAGYTF.

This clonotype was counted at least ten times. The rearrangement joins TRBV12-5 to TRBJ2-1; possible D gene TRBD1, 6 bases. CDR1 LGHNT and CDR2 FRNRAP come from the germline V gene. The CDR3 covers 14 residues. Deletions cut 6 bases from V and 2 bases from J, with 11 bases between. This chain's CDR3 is CASGTGLTYNEQFF. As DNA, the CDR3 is TGTGCTAGTGGAACAGGGTTAACCTACAATGAGCAGTTCTTC.

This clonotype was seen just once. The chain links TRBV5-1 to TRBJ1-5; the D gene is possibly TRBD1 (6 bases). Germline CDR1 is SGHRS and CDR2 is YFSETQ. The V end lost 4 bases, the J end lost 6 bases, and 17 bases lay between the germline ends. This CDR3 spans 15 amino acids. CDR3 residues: CASSLKPTGGQPQHF. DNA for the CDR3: TGCGCCAGCAGCCTAAAACCGACAGGTGGTCAGCCCCAGCATTTT.

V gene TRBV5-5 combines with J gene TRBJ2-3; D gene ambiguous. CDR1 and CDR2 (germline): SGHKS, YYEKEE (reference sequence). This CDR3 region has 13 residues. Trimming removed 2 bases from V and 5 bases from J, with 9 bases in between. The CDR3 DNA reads TGTGCCAGCAGCTTAACCGGGCTAGATACGCAGTATTTT. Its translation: CASSLTGLDTQYF. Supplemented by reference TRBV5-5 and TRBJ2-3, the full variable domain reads DAGVTQSPTHLIKTRGQQVTLRCSPISGHKSVSWYQQVLGQGPQFIFQYYEKEERGRGNFPDRFSARQFPNYSSELNVNALLLGDSALYLCASSLTGLDTQYFGPGTRLTVL.

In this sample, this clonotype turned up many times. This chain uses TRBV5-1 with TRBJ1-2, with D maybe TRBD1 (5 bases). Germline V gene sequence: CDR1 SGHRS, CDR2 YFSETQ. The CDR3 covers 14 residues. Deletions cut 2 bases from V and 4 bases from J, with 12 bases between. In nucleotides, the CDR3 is TGCGCCAGCAGCTTTGGAACAGGAGGCTATGGCTACACCTTC. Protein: CASSFGTGGYGYTF.

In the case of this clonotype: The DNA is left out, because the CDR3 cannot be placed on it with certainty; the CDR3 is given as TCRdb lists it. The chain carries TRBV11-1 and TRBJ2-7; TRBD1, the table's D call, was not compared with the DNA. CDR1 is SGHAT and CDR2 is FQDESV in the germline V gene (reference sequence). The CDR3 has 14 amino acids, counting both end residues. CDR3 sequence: CASSVAGGSSYEQF.

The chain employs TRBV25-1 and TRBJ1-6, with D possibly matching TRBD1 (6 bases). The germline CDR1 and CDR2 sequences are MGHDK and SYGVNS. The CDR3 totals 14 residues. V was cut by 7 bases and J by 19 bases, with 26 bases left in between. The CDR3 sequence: CASTPEGVHSPQHF. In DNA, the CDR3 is TGTGCCAGCACTCCCGAGGGGGTCCATTCACCCCAGCACTTT.

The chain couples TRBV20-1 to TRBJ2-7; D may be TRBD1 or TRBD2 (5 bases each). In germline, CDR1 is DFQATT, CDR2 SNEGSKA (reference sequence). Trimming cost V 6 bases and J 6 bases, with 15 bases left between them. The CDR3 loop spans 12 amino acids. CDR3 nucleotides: TGCAGTGCAAGGGGACGCGTCTGCGAGCAGTACTTC. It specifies CSARGRVCEQYF.

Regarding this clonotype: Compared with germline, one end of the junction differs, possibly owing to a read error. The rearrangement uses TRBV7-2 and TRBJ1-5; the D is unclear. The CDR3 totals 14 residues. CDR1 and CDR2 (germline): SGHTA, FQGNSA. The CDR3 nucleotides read TGTGCCAGCAGCTTAAGGGCAGGCGATCAGCCCAAGCAGTTT. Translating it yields CASSLRAGDQPKQF.

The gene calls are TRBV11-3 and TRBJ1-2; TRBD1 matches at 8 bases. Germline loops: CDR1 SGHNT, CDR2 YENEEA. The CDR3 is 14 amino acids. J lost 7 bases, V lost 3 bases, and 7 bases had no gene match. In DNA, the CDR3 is TGTGCCAGCAGCTTGCGACAGGGGACCGGTGGCTACACCTTC. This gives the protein CASSLRQGTGGYTF.

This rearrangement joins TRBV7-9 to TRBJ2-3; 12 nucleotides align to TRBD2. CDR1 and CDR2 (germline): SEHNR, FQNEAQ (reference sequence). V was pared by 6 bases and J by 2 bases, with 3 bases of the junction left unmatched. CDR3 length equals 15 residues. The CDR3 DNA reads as TGTGCCAGCAGACTAGCGGGGGGAGACACAGATACGCAGTATTTT. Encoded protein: CASRLAGGDTDTQYF.

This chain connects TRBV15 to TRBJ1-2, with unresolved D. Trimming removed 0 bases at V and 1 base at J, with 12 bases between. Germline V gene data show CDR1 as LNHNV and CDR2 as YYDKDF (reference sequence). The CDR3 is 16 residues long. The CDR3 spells CATSRDHAGLNYGYTF. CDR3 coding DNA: TGTGCCACCAGCAGAGATCATGCAGGACTTAACTATGGCTACACCTTC.

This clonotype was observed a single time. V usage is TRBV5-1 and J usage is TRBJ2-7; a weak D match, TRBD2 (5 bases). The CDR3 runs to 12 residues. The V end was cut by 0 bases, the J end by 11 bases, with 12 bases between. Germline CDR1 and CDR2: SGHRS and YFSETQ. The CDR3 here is CASSLDGLNKYF. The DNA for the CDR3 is TGCGCCAGCAGCTTGGATGGACTGAACAAGTACTTC.

The CDR3 DNA is TGTGCCAGCAGCTTAGCGGGGCAGCCCCAGCAATTTGGTCAGTACTTC. Its protein is CASSLAGQPQQFGQYF. The gene calls are TRBV7-2 and TRBJ2-7; possibly TRBD1 for D (5 bases). The CDR3 has 16 residues. Germline CDR1 reads SGHTA; CDR2 reads FQGNSA. V was clipped by 0 bases and J by 10 bases, with 22 bases between them.

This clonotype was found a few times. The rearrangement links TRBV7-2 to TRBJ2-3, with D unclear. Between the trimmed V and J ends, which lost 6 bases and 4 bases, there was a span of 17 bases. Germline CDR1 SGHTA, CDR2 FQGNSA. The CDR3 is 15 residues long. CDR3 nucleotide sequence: TGTGCCAGCAGTTCCGAAGGGTCACCCGCAGATACGCAGTATTTT. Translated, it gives CASSSEGSPADTQYF.

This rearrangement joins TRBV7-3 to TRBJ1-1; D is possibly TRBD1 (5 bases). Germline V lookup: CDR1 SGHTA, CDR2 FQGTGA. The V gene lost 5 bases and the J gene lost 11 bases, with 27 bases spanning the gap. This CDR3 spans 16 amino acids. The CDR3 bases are TGTGCCAGCAGCCTAGAGCGCGGGGGTGAGCAGACCTTCGCTTTCTTT. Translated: CASSLERGGEQTFAFF.

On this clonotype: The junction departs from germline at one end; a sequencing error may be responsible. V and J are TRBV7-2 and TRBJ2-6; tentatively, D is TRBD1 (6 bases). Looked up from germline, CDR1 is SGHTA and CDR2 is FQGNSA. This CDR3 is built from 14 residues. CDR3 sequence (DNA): TGCGCCAGCAGCCGGGGACATGGGGCCAACGTCCTGACCTTC. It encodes CASSRGHGANVLTF.

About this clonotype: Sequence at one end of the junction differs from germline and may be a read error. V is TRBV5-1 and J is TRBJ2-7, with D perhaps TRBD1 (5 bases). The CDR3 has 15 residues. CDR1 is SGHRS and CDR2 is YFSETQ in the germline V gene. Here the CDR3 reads CASSPRTAGAYEQYF. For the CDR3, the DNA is TGTGCCAGCAGCCCACGAACAGCTGGGGCTTACGAGCAGTACTTC.